These T cell receptor beta chains were read from a single sample in a study of CD8+ T cells in alopecia areata. Some clones are missing from TCRdb's copy, which holds only in-frame ones; the method was immunoSEQ multiplex PCR. The table has fewer than 200,000 clones, under 60% seen once. Material: CD8+ T cells sorted from blood, obtained at week 24, from a patient treated with tofacitinib. The source of these receptors is a human donor with alopecia areata. Each CDR3 is given with its conserved first and last residue. D genes are given only for firm matches. A row's size may be missing; if present it is once, few, many or a size class.

size: .; D: .; J: TRBJ2-5; V: TRBV7-8; CDR3: CASSFHRERRETQYF; DNA: TGTGCCAGCAGCTTCCACAGGGAACGAAGGGAGACCCAGTACTTC
size: .; D: .; J: TRBJ1-5; V: TRBV7-2; CDR3: CASSFGITSNQPQHF; DNA: TGTGCCAGCAGCTTCGGCATAACCAGCAATCAGCCCCAGCATTTT
size: .; D: .; J: TRBJ1-1; V: TRBV6-5; CDR3: CASSLQGRVTEAFF; DNA: TGTGCCAGCAGCCTACAGGGTCGGGTCACTGAAGCTTTCTTT
size: few; D: .; J: TRBJ1-1; V: TRBV27; CDR3: CASSFSAGTEAFF; DNA: TGTGCCAGCAGTTTTTCCGCGGGCACTGAAGCTTTCTTT
size: .; D: TRBD1; J: TRBJ2-7; V: TRBV19; CDR3: CASSIGTGGNEQYF; DNA: TGTGCCAGTAGTATAGGGACAGGGGGCAACGAGCAGTACTTC
size: .; D: .; J: TRBJ2-6; V: TRBV30; CDR3: CAWVTGVGANVLTF; DNA: TGTGCCTGGGTGACAGGCGTGGGGGCCAACGTCCTGACTTTC
size: few; D: .; J: TRBJ1-1; V: TRBV29-1; CDR3: CSVGATEAFF; DNA: TGCAGCGTAGGGGCCACTGAAGCTTTCTTT
size: .; D: .; J: TRBJ1-1; V: TRBV29-1; CDR3: CSVGYQLRAFF; DNA: TGCAGCGTCGGGTACCAACTTAGGGCTTTCTTT
size: .; D: .; J: TRBJ2-7; V: TRBV27; CDR3: CASSMNAYYEQYF; DNA: TGTGCCTCCTCGATGAACGCGTACTACGAGCAGTACTTC
size: .; D: .; J: TRBJ1-6; V: TRBV6-5; CDR3: CASRVQWEASPLHF; DNA: TGTGCCAGCAGGGTTCAGTGGGAAGCTTCACCCCTCCACTTT
size: once; D: TRBD2; J: TRBJ2-4; V: TRBV13; CDR3: CASSLTGGLAKNIQYF; DNA: TGTGCCAGCAGCTTAACGGGGGGGCTAGCCAAAAACATTCAGTACTTC
size: .; D: TRBD1; J: TRBJ2-2; V: TRBV30; CDR3: CAWSVPGQGQNTGELFF; DNA: TGTGCCTGGAGTGTACCGGGACAGGGGCAGAACACCGGGGAGCTGTTTTTT
size: few; D: .; J: TRBJ2-3; V: TRBV10-3; CDR3: CAIRDEGTDTQYF; DNA: TGTGCCATCAGGGATGAGGGCACAGATACGCAGTATTTT
size: few; D: .; J: TRBJ2-7; V: TRBV4-2; CDR3: CASSLGHRDPLYEQYF; DNA: TGTGCCAGCAGTTTAGGACACCGGGACCCCCTCTACGAGCAGTACTTC
size: .; D: .; J: TRBJ1-1; V: TRBV29-1; CDR3: CSVEPSEAFF; DNA: TGCAGCGTTGAACCCAGTGAAGCTTTCTTT
size: .; D: .; J: TRBJ1-2; V: TRBV20-1; CDR3: CSAPGGYTF; DNA: TGCAGTGCTCCCGGGGGCTACACCTTC
size: .; D: TRBD1; J: TRBJ1-4; V: TRBV6-5; CDR3: CASSYSGTVNEKLFF; DNA: TGTGCCAGCAGTTACTCGGGGACAGTTAATGAAAAACTGTTTTTT
size: few; D: .; J: TRBJ2-2; V: TRBV18; CDR3: CASSPRGELFF; DNA: TGTGCCAGCTCACCGCGAGGGGAGCTGTTTTTT
size: .; D: TRBD2; J: TRBJ2-1; V: TRBV5-1; CDR3: CASSEGLDSPNEQFF; DNA: TGCGCCAGCAGCGAGGGACTAGATTCTCCCAATGAGCAGTTCTTC
size: .; D: .; J: TRBJ2-2; V: TRBV29-1; CDR3: CSVPDANTGELFF; DNA: TGCAGCGTCCCCGACGCGAACACCGGGGAGCTGTTTTTT
size: .; D: .; J: TRBJ1-1; V: TRBV5-6; CDR3: CASSSGEALAEAFF; DNA: TGTGCCAGCAGCTCAGGTGAAGCGCTCGCTGAAGCTTTCTTT
size: .; D: .; J: TRBJ2-6; V: TRBV6-1; CDR3: CASSGLTGSSGANVLTF; DNA: TGTGCCAGCAGTGGTTTGACAGGAAGCTCTGGGGCCAACGTCCTGACTTTC
size: .; D: TRBD1; J: TRBJ1-2; V: TRBV29-1; CDR3: CSVMDRVLHGYTF; DNA: TGCAGCGTTATGGACAGGGTGCTTCACGGCTACACCTTC
size: .; D: .; J: TRBJ1-1; V: TRBV6-5; CDR3: CASSSGIEAFF; DNA: TGTGCCAGCAGTTCCGGGATAGAAGCTTTCTTT
size: .; D: .; J: TRBJ1-1; V: TRBV30; CDR3: CAWSVMGGANTEAFF; DNA: TGTGCCTGGAGTGTAATGGGGGGGGCGAACACTGAAGCTTTCTTT
size: .; D: .; J: TRBJ2-7; V: TRBV9; CDR3: CASSVGVGSYEQYF; DNA: TGTGCCAGCAGCGTAGGGGTGGGTTCCTACGAGCAGTACTTC
size: .; D: TRBD1; J: TRBJ2-1; V: TRBV30; CDR3: CAWSPDRVNEQFF; DNA: TGTGCCTGGAGTCCCGACAGGGTCAATGAGCAGTTCTTC